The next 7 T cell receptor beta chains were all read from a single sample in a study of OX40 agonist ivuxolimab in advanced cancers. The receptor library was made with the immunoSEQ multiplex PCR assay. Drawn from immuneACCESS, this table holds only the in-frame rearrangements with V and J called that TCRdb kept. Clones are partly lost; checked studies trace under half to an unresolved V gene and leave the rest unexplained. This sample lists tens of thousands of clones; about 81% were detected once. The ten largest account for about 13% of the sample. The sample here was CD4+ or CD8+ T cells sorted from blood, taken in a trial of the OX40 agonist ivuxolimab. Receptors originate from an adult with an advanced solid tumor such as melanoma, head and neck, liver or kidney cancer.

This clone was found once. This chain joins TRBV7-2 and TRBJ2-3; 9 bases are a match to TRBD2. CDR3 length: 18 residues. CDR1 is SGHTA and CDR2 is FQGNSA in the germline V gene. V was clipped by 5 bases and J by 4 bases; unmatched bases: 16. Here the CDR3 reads CASSATSGPSPRADTQYF. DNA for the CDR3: TGTGCCAGCAGCGCCACTAGCGGGCCTTCACCGAGGGCAGATACGCAGTATTTT.

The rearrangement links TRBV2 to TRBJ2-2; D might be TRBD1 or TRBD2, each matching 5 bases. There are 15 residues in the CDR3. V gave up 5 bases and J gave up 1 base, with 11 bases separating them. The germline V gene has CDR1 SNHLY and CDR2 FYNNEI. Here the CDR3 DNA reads TGTGCCAGCAGTCGGGACCTACAGAACACCGGGGAGCTGTTTTTT. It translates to CASSRDLQNTGELFF.

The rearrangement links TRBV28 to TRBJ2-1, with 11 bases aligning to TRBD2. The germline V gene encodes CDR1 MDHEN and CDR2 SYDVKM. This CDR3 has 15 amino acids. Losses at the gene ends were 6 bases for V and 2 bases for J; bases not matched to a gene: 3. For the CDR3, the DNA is TGTGCCAGCAGATTTAGCGGGAGGGCCTACAATGAGCAGTTCTTC. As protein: CASRFSGRAYNEQFF.

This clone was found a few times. CDR3 sequence: CASSLDGMPLGTQYF. The CDR3 bases are TGTGCCAGCAGCTTGGACGGAATGCCCTTAGGGACCCAGTACTTC. V usage is TRBV28 and J usage is TRBJ2-5; D uncertain. CDR3 size: 15 residues. Trimming stripped 6 bases from V and 7 bases from J, with 21 bases between. Germline V CDR1 and CDR2: MDHEN, SYDVKM.

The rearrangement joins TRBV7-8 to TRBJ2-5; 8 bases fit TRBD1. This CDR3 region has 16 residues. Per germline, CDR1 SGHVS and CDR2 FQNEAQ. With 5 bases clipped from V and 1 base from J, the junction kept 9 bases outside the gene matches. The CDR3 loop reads CASSLDRTGSQETQYF. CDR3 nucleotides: TGTGCCAGCAGCCTTGATAGGACAGGGAGCCAAGAGACCCAGTACTTC.

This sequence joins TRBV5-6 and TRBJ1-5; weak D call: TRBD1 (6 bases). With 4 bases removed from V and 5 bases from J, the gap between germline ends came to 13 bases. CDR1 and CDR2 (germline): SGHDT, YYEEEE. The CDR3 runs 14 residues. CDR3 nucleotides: TGTGCCAGCAGCCGAGGGGGTTCGGATCAGCCCCAGCATTTT. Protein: CASSRGGSDQPQHF.

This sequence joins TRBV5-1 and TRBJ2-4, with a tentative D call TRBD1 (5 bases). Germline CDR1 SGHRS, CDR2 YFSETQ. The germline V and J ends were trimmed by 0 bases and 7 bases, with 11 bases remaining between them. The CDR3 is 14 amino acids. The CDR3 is CASSLDLGRNIQYF. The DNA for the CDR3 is TGCGCCAGCAGCTTGGATTTGGGGCGGAACATTCAGTACTTC.